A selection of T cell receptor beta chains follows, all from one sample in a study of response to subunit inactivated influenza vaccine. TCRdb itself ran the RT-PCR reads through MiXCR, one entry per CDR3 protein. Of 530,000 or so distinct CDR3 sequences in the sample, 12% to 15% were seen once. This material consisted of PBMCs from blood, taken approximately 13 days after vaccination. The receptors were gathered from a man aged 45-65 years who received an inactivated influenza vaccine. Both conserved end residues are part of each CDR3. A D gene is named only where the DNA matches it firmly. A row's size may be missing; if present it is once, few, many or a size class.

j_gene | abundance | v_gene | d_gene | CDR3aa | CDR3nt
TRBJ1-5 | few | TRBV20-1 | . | CSASGGAGGNQPQHF | TGCAGTGCCTCGGGGGGGGCGGGCGGCAATCAGCCCCAGCATTTT
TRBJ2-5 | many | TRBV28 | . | CASRLGQQETQYF | TGTGCCAGCAGACTCGGACAACAAGAGACCCAGTACTTC
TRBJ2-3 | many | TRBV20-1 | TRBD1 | CSARPGQGSDTQYF | TGCAGTGCTAGGCCGGGACAGGGGTCAGATACGCAGTATTTT
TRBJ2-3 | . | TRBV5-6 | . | CASSLRDSSTQYF | TGTGCCAGCAGCTTACGGGACTCCAGTACGCAGTATTTT
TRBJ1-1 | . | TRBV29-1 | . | CSAMTALRGEAFF | TGCAGCGCCATGACAGCCCTTCGGGGTGAAGCTTTCTTT
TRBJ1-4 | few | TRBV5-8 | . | CASSPGDSGKLFF | TGTGCCAGCAGCCCGGGGGACTCGGGAAAACTGTTTTTT
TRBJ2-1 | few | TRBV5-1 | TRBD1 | CASSFNQGALTDNEQFF | TGCGCCAGCAGCTTTAACCAGGGGGCTCTTACCGACAATGAGCAGTTCTTC
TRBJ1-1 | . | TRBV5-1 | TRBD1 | CASSMTQGAGTEAFF | TGCGCCAGCAGTATGACACAGGGGGCTGGCACTGAAGCTTTCTTT
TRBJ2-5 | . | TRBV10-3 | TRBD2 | CAISRRLAGVIQETQYF | TGTGCCATCAGCCGACGACTAGCGGGAGTTATCCAAGAGACCCAGTACTTC
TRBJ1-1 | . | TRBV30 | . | CAWSWDGGGAFF | TGTGCCTGGTCCTGGGACGGTGGCGGGGCTTTCTTT
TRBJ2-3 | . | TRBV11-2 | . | CASSFKESGGSTDTQYF | TGTGCCAGCAGCTTTAAAGAGTCGGGCGGGAGCACAGATACGCAGTATTTT
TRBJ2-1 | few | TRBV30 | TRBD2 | CAWVTSGMGNEQFF | TGTGCCTGGGTTACTAGCGGGATGGGGAATGAGCAGTTCTTC
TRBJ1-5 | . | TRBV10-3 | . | CAISEYGEQPQHF | TGTGCCATCAGTGAGTATGGGGAACAGCCCCAGCATTTT
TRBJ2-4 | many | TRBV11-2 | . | CASSLDQWQDPVKNIQYF | TGTGCCAGCAGCTTAGATCAGTGGCAGGATCCGGTCAAAAACATTCAGTACTTC
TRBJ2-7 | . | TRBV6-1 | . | CASSQAVYEQYF | TGTGCCAGCAGTCAAGCGGTCTACGAGCAGTACTTC
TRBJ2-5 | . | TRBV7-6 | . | CASSFLRWDAGQETQYF | TGTGCCAGCAGCTTCCTACGGTGGGACGCAGGCCAAGAGACCCAGTACTTC
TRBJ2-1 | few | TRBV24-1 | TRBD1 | CATSDLWDRRNEQFF | TGTGCCACCAGTGATTTGTGGGACAGGCGAAATGAGCAGTTCTTC
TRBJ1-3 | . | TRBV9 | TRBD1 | CASSPRQGSGNTIYF | TGTGCCAGCAGCCCCAGACAGGGTTCTGGAAACACCATATATTTT
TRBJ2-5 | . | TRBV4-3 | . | CASSQGTRGGETQYF | TGCGCCAGCAGCCAAGGGACCAGGGGTGGGGAGACCCAGTACTTC
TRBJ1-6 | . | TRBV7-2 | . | CASSSRGPYNSPLHF | TGTGCCAGCAGCTCCAGGGGACCGTATAATTCACCCCTCCACTTT
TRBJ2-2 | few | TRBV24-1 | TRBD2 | CATSVTSGRVGELFF | TGTGCCACCAGTGTTACCAGCGGGAGAGTCGGGGAGCTGTTTTTT
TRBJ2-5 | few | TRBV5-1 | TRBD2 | CASSLERGIKTQYF | TGCGCCAGCAGCTTGGAGCGGGGGATAAAGACCCAGTACTTC